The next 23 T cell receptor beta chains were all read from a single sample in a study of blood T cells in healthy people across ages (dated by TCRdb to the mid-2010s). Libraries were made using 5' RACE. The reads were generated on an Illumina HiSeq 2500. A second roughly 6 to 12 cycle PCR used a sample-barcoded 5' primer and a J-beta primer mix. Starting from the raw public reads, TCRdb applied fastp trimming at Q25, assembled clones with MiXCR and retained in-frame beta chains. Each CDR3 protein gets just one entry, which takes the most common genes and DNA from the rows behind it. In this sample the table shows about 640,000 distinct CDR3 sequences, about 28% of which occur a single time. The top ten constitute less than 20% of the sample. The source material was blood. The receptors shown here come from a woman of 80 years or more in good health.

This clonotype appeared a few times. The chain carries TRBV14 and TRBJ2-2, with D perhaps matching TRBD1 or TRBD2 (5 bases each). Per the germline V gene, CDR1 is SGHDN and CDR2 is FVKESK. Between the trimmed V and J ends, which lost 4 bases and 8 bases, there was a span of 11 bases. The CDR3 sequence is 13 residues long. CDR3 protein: CASSPARGGELFF. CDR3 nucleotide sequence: TGTGCCAGCAGCCCAGCGAGGGGTGGGGAGCTGTTTTTT.

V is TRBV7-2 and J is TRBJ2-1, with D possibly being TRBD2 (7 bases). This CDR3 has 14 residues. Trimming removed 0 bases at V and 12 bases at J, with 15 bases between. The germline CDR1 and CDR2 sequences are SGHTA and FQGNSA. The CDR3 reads CASSLAAGADGQFF. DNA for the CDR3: TGTGCCAGCAGCTTAGCCGCGGGGGCCGATGGGCAGTTCTTC.

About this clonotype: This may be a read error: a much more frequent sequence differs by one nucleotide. CDR3 in DNA: TGTGCCAGCAGCTTAGGAAGGGGCTCAAGAAATGAAAAACTGTTTTTT. Its protein product is CASSLGRGSRNEKLFF. This chain joins TRBV7-9 and TRBJ1-4; D may be TRBD1 (5 bases). The CDR3 covers 16 residues. CDR1 is SEHNR and CDR2 is FQNEAQ in the germline V gene (reference sequence). V lost 1 base and J 5 bases, leaving 14 bases between the germline ends.

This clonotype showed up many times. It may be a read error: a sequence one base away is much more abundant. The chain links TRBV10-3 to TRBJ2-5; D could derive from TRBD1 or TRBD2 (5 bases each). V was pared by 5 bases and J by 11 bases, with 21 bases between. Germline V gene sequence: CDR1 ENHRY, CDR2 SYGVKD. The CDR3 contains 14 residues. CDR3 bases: TGTGCCATCAGTATAGAGGGGATCGACAATGAGCAGTACTTC. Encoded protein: CAISIEGIDNEQYF.

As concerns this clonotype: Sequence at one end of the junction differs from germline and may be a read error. CDR3 amino acids: CSARDARGKRDTQYF. CDR3 sequence (DNA): TGCAGCGCTAGAGATGCCAGGGGGAAGCGAGATACGCAGTATTTT. V gene TRBV20-1 combines with J gene TRBJ2-3; 7 positions agree with TRBD1. Germline lookup yields CDR1 DFQATT and CDR2 SNEGSKA (reference sequence). The CDR3 covers 15 residues.

CDR3 protein: CASSERRASNQPQYF. CDR3 bases: TGTGCCAGCAGTGAACGCAGGGCTAGCAATCAGCCCCAGTATTTT. The V call is TRBV2, the J call TRBJ1-5; D tentatively reads TRBD1 or TRBD2 (5 bases each). The DNA end is more similar to TRBJ2-3, so the J call may be wrong. CDR3 size: 15 residues. The germline CDR1 and CDR2 sequences are SNHLY and FYNNEI.

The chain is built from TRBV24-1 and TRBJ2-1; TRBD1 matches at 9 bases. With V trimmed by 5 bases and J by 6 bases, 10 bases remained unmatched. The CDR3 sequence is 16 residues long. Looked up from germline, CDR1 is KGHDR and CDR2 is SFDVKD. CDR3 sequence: CATSAADRGKTNEQFF. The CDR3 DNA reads TGTGCCACCAGTGCCGCCGACAGGGGGAAAACCAATGAGCAGTTCTTC.

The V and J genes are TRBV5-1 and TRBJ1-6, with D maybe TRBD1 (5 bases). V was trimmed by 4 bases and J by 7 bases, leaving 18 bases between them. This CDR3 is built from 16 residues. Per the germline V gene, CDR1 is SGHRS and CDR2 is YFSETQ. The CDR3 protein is CASSGVPGRLNSPLHF. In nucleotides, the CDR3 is TGCGCCAGCAGCGGGGTTCCGGGACGGTTAAATTCACCCCTCCACTTT.

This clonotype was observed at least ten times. CDR3 nucleotides: TGTGCCACCAGCAGAGATAATAGCAACTATGGCTACACCTTC. Translation gives CATSRDNSNYGYTF. The rearrangement joins TRBV15 to TRBJ1-2; D gene unclear. Germline-derived CDR1 and CDR2 are LNHNV and YYDKDF (reference sequence). Deletions cut 0 bases from V and 2 bases from J, with 7 bases between. The CDR3 is 14 residues long. Using reference TRBV15 and TRBJ1-2 for the parts outside the CDR3, the full variable domain is DAMVIQNPRYQVTQFGKPVTLSCSQTLNHNVMYWYQQKSSQAPKLLFHYYDKDFNNEADTPDNFQSRRPNTSFCFLDIRSPGLGDTAMYLCATSRDNSNYGYTFGSGTRLTVV.

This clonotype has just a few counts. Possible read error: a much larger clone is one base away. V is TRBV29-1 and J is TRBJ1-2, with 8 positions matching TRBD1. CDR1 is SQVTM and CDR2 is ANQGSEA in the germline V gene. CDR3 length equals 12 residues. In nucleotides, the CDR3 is TGCAGCGTTTTACAGGGGGTGACAGGCTGCACCTTC. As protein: CSVLQGVTGCTF.

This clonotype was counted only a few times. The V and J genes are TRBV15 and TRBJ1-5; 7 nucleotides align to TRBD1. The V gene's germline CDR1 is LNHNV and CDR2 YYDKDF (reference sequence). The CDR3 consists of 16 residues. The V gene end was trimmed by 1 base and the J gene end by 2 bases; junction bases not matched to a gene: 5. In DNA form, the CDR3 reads TGTGCCACCAGCAGAGGGGGGGGGACAGGCAATCAGCCCCAGCATTTT. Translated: CATSRGGGTGNQPQHF.

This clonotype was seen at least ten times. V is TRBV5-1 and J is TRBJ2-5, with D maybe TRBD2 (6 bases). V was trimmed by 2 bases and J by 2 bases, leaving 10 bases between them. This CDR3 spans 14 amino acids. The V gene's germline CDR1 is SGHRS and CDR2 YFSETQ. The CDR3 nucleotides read TGCGCCAGCAGCTTCACTAGCTCACAAGAGACCCAGTACTTC. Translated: CASSFTSSQETQYF. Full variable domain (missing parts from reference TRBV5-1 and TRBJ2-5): KAGVTQTPRYLIKTRGQQVTLSCSPISGHRSVSWYQQTPGQGLQFLFEYFSETQRNKGNFPGRFSGRQFSNSRSEMNVSTLELGDSALYLCASSFTSSQETQYFGPGTRLLVL.

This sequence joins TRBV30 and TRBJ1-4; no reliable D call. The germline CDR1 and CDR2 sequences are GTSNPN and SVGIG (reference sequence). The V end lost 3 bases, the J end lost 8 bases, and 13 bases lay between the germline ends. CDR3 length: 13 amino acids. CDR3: CAWSLALGEKLFF. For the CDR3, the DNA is TGTGCCTGGAGCCTTGCCCTTGGGGAAAAACTGTTTTTT.

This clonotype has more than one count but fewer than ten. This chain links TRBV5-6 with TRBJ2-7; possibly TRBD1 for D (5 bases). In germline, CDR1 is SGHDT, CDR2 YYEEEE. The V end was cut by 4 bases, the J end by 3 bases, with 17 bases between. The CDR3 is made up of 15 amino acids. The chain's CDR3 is CASSRYPGKGYEQYF. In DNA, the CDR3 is TGTGCCAGCAGCAGATATCCAGGGAAGGGCTACGAGCAGTACTTC.

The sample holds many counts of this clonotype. This CDR3 reads CASSRGLAGGRNEQFF. For the CDR3, the DNA is TGTGCCAGCAGCAGAGGACTAGCGGGGGGTCGGAATGAGCAGTTCTTC. V usage is TRBV11-3 and J usage is TRBJ2-1; 14 bases map to TRBD2. This CDR3 contains 16 residues. Germline V gives CDR1 SGHNT, CDR2 YENEEA. V lost 5 bases, J lost 7 bases, and 7 bases stayed unmatched.

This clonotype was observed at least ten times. This CDR3 reads CASSLRGLSSYNSPLHF. The CDR3 nucleotides read TGTGCCAGCAGTTTAAGAGGGCTCAGCTCCTATAATTCACCCCTCCACTTT. V and J are TRBV27 and TRBJ1-6; D gene unclear. The CDR3 length is 17 residues. Trimming pared 2 bases from V and 0 bases from J, leaving 11 bases between. Germline lookup yields CDR1 MNHEY and CDR2 SMNVEV (reference sequence).

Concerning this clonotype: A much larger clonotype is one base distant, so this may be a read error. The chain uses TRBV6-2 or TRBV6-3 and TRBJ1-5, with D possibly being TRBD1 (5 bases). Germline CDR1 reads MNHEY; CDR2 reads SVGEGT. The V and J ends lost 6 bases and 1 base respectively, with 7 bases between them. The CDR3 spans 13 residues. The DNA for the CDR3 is TGTGCCAGCAGACGGGGCAGCAATCAGCCCCAGCATTTT. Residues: CASRRGSNQPQHF.

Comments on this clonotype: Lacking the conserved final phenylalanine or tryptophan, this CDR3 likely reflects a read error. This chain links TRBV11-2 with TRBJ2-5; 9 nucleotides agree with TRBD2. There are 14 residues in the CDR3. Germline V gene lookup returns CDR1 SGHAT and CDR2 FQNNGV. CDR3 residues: CVSSSGLARETQYV. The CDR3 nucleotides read TGTGTCAGCAGCTCGGGACTAGCCAGGGAGACCCAGTACGTC.

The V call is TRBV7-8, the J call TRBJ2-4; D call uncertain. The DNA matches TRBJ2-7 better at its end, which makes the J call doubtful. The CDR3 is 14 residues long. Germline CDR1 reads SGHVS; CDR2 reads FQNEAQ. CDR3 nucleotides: TGTGCCAGCAGCTCGACTGGGATAACCTACGAGCAGTACTTC. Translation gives CASSSTGITYEQYF.

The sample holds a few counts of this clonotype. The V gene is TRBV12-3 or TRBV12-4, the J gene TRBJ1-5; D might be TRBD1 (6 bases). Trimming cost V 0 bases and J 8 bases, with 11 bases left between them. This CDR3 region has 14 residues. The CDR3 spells CASSLAGGGKPQHF. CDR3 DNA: TGTGCCAGCAGTTTAGCGGGGGGCGGGAAGCCCCAGCATTTT.

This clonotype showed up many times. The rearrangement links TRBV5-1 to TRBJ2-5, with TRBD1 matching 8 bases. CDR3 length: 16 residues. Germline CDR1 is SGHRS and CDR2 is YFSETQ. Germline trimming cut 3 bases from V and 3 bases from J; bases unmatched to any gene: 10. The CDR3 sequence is CASSSASGTGEETQYF. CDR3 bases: TGCGCCAGCAGCTCCGCCTCCGGGACAGGCGAAGAGACCCAGTACTTC.

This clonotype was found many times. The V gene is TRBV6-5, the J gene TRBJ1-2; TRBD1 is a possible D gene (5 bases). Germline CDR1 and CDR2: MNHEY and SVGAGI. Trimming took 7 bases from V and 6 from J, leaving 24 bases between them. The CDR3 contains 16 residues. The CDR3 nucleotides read TGTGCCAGCAACCAAATCGGGACTCAAGGACGGAATGGCTACACCTTC. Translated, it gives CASNQIGTQGRNGYTF.

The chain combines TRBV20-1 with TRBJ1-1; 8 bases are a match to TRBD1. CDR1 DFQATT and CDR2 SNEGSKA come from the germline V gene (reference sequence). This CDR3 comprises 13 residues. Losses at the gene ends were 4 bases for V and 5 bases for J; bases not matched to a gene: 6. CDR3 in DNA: TGCAGTGCTAATCGTGACAGGGGTACTGAAGCTTTCTTT. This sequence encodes CSANRDRGTEAFF.